This T cell receptor beta chain was profiled in a study of T cells after posttransplantation cyclophosphamide (dated by TCRdb to the mid-2010s). For context, the study as a whole: Using TRB sequencing, the study followed how the T cell repertoire rebuilt after myeloablative bone marrow transplantation with posttransplantation cyclophosphamide given as GVHD prophylaxis. Samples from fewer than 40 PTCy-treated patients and 15 to 20 related bone marrow donors of those patients were subjected to antigen receptor sequencing. Blood from every one of the approximately 36 PTCy patients who had 1-year posttransplant specimens underwent TRB sequencing. In 3 patients, TRB sequencing was also performed on up to 3 more blood samples taken 2 to 5.2 years after transplant, and in 4 patients, pretransplant blood was also TRB-sequenced. Because TRA and TRB clonality were tightly correlated in nine or ten samples, subsequent TCR analyses were focused on TRB only. Public TRB sequences were queried against a database of over 3,500 sequences associated with responses to pathogens, tumor antigens, self-antigens and alloantigens. The study at large found these results: The TRB repertoires of T cells infiltrating skin or GI tract showed only limited overlap with the TRB repertoires of T cells in blood. Donor-recipient similarity was low at 1-2 months but increased during the first year, and donor CD8+ memory clones often dominated later blood repertoires. Across roughly 49 patients, TRB clonality was highly associated with recipient CMV seropositivity and CMV reactivation, and PTCy diversity was similar to diversity in CNI/methotrexate controls.

Genomic DNA was used for TRB sequencing, which was performed with the immunoSEQ assay at survey resolution or with the hsTCRB kit. In the authors' own workflow: Initial read processing used immunoSEQ software, and repertoire analyses used the LymphoSeq R package. For each TRB dataset, clonality was calculated as 1 minus normalized Shannon entropy, and the Gini coefficient was computed as well. Phenotypes of unsorted samples were inferred by mapping TRB sequences from sorted subsets of the recipient or donor onto unsorted samples of the same recipient. TCRdb carries this immuneACCESS record with in-frame sequences only. Its versions omit some clonotypes, under half of them owing to an unresolved V gene in the studies checked, with the rest unexplained. Clonal size and the V and J genes are those of that table, whereas D and trimming came from the DNA. Across this sample there are about 32,000 clones, with around 90% seen only once. The top ten constitute 15% of the sample.

PTCy-treated patients came from a prospective multi-institutional clinical trial. Mononuclear cells from peripheral blood and bone marrow were separated by Ficoll-Hypaque density centrifugation and then cryopreserved. Comment on this clone: What this receptor recognizes is not known. Nothing much larger sits one base from this clone, and base qualities are not available.

The germline V gene encodes CDR1 SGHRS and CDR2 YFSETQ. At the junction V is shortened by 0 bases and J by 1 base, with 6 bases in between. From its cysteine to its phenylalanine, the CDR3 spans 14 amino acids. The DNA shown is the 42-base CDR3, in frame from base 1. The chain employs TRBV5-1 and TRBJ2-3; no D gene call is confident. The sequenced material came from PBMCs. The receptor comes from a woman in her thirties or forties with a blood cancer, CMV-positive, and with a related stem cell donor. The CDR3 sequence is CASSLATRTDTQYF. In nucleotides, the sequence is TGCGCCAGCAGCTTGGCGACTCGCACAGATACGCAGTATTTT.